The clone carrying this T cell receptor beta chain is medium-sized within its sample. Antigen unknown. The data were obtained in a study of lung T cells in sarcoidosis with Löfgren's syndrome. Study at large: Analyses focused on Löfgren's syndrome patients.

V lost 7 bases to trimming and J lost 10 bases, with 11 bases between them. The CDR3 is made up of 11 amino acids. Germline V gene data show CDR1 as LGHDT and CDR2 as YNNKEL (reference sequence). MiXCR was run by TCRdb on the reads, yielding one entry per CDR3 protein. The sample yields around 2,000 distinct CDR3 sequences, approximately 24% seen once. Whole-study results and caveats: Shared TRAV12-1 and TRBV2 CDR3 motifs were reported across several patients. TRAV12-1 and TRBV2 were reportedly most expanded in Löfgren's patients. In alpha-beta pairs, TRAV12-1 favored TRBV2, and their CDR3s were homologous.

Sequencing used CD4+ T cells from bronchoalveolar lavage. V is TRBV3-1 and J is TRBJ2-1; D remains unclear. This clonotype originated in a human donor with sarcoidosis (Löfgren's syndrome or another form), or a control subject (not recorded which). CDR3 DNA sequence: TGTGCCAGCACCCAGAGGAGCGAGCAGTTCTTC. It translates to CASTQRSEQFF.